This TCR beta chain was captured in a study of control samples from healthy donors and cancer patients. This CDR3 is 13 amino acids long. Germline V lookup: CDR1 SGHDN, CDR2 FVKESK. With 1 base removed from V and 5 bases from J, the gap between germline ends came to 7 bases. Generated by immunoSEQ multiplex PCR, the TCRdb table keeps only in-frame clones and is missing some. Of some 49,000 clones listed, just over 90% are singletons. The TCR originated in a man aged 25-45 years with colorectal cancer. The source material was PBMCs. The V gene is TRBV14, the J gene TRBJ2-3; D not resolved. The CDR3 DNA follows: TGTGCCAGCAGCCAAGTGCTCAGAGATACGCAGTATTTT. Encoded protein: CASSQVLRDTQYF. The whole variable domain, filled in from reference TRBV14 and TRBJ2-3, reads EAGVTQFPSHSVIEKGQTVTLRCDPISGHDNLYWYRRVMGKEIKFLLHFVKESKQDESGMPNNRFLAERTGGTYSTLKVQPAELEDSGVYFCASSQVLRDTQYFGPGTRLTVL.